This TCR beta chain comes out of a study of blood T cell repertoires in COVID-19 (dated by TCRdb to the early 2020s). Broadly, across the study: Collaborator samples came from the United States, Italy and Spain and covered acute and convalescent phases of COVID-19. Sample metadata almost always included a de-identified subject ID, COVID-19 status, age in years and sex. Samples came from the ongoing ImmuneRACE study (first 160 participants) plus 1,254 subjects from 6 global collaborators. The repertoires were released in a freely available public database intended as a resource for research on the immune response to SARS-CoV-2. The material from the prospective study consisted of cDNA or gDNA derived from T cells, B-cell-depleted T cells, or PBMCs. Where HLA class I and class II types were available, the types were taken from metadata supplied by the sample provider, not from assay-based typing. Deeply sampled blood TCRbeta repertoires from subjects exposed to, actively infected with, or recovered from COVID-19 were included in the dataset. What the authors observed across the whole study: The quantity of clinical and demographic metadata differed by source and by participant and was supplied without curation.

Concerning this clone: Its cognate antigen has yet to be identified. Base quality data are lacking; no much larger clone is found one base away.

Looking up the germline V gene yields CDR1 ENHRY and CDR2 SYGVKD. The CDR3 covers 13 residues, taking in both the cysteine and the phenylalanine. The DNA shown is the 39-base CDR3, in frame from base 1. Trimming takes 4 bases from V and 3 bases from J, and the germline ends sit 9 bases apart. Whole blood was collected in K2EDTA tubes by collaborating institutions according to the institutions' own protocols. For TCRbeta analysis, collaborator samples were shipped as frozen whole blood, as isolated PBMCs, or as DNA extracted from either sample type. TCRbeta CDR3 regions were amplified from genomic DNA using the immunoSEQ Assay, a bias-controlled multiplex PCR. Under the source paper's analysis protocol: The number of nucleated cells in each sample was estimated by amplification of reference gene primers within the assay. Sequence reads were collapsed and filtered to measure the absolute abundance of every unique TCRbeta CDR3 rearrangement. For each sample, productive Simpson clonality was calculated by taking the square root of Simpson's diversity index across productive rearrangements. The source is immuneACCESS, and TCRdb retained only in-frame sequences with V and J called. Part of the clones is not carried over; for the studies checked, unresolved V genes explain less than half of this, and the remainder is unexplained. V, J and clone size are taken as reported in that table, and D and trimming were inferred from the DNA itself. This sample lists about 63,000 clones; roughly three quarters were detected once. About 50% of the sample is held by the ten biggest clonotypes.

The V gene is TRBV10-3 and the J gene is TRBJ1-1, with TRBD1 perhaps the D gene, on 6 matching bases. This clonotype was obtained from a woman older than 75 with acute or convalescent COVID-19. Sequenced sample: peripheral blood. The CDR3 in this case is CAISGRGDTEAFF. In nucleotides, the sequence is TGTGCCATCAGTGGCAGGGGTGACACTGAAGCTTTCTTT.